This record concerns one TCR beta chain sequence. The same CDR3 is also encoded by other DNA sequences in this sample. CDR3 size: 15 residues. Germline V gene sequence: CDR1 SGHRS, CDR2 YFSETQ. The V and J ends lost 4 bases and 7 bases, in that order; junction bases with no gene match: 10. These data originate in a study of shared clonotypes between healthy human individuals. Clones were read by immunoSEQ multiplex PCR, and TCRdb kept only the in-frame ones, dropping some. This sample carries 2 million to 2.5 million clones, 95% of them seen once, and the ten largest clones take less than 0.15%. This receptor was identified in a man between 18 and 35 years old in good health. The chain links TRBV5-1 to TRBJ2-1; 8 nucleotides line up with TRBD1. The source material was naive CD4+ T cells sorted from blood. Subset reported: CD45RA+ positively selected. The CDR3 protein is CASSPRTGSGNEQFF. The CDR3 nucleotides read TGCGCCAGCAGCCCAAGGACAGGGTCAGGGAATGAGCAGTTCTTC.